The 28 T cell receptor beta chains below all came from one sample that was sequenced in a study. In TCRdb, the 5' RACE reads were re-called with MiXCR into one record per CDR3 protein. The sample contains approximately 60,000 distinct CDR3 sequences, about 20% of which appear only once. Sequencing was performed on memory CD4+ T cells sorted from a lymph node. Stated subset: memory CD4+ T cells, CD4+CD45RO+CD25-. These receptors were taken from a female donor with breast cancer.

In regard to this clonotype: A single base separates this from a much larger clone, so it may be a read error. This chain uses TRBV5-1 with TRBJ1-5, with D perhaps TRBD1 (6 bases). Germline V gene lookup returns CDR1 SGHRS and CDR2 YFSETQ. The CDR3 covers 13 residues. Here the CDR3 DNA reads TGCGTCAGCAGCCCCGGACAGAATCAGCCCCAGCATTTT. It translates to CVSSPGQNQPQHF. The full variable domain, its missing parts supplied by reference TRBV5-1 and TRBJ1-5, is KAGVTQTPRYLIKTRGQQVTLSCSPISGHRSVSWYQQTPGQGLQFLFEYFSETQRNKGNFPGRFSGRQFSNSRSEMNVSTLELGDSALYLCVSSPGQNQPQHFGDGTRLSIL.

This clonotype was seen many times. The chain combines TRBV7-9 with TRBJ1-2, with 7 nucleotides matching TRBD1. V shed 5 bases and J 7 bases; nucleotides not matched to a gene: 10. The germline gives CDR1 SEHNR, CDR2 FQNEAQ (reference sequence). The CDR3 length is 14 residues. In DNA, the CDR3 is TGTGCCAGCAGCCCTCAGGGACAGCTCCGTGGCTACACCTTC. This gives the protein CASSPQGQLRGYTF. Looking up the rest from reference TRBV7-9 and TRBJ1-2 gives the full variable domain: DTGVSQNPRHKITKRGQNVTFRCDPISEHNRLYWYRQTLGQGPEFLTYFQNEAQLEKSRLLSDRFSAERPKGSFSTLEIQRTEQGDSAMYLCASSPQGQLRGYTFGSGTRLTVV.

The V gene is TRBV3-1, the J gene TRBJ2-7, with no clear D. The CDR3 covers 11 residues. V dropped 0 bases and J dropped 4 bases, with 1 base sitting between them. Germline CDR1 reads LGHDT; CDR2 reads YNNKEL (reference sequence). In DNA form, the CDR3 reads TGTGCCAGCAGCCAAGAGTACGAGCAGTACTTC. Protein: CASSQEYEQYF.

In this sample, this clonotype turned up many times. Mismatch with germline at one junction end may stem from a read error. The chain has TRBV7-9 and TRBJ1-1; D not resolved. Germline V gives CDR1 SEHNR, CDR2 FQNEAQ (reference sequence). This CDR3 is built from 12 residues. The CDR3 sequence is CASSYNNNEAFF. CDR3 nucleotide sequence: TGTGCCAGCAGCTATAATAACAATGAAGCTTTCTTT.

This clonotype was recorded many times. The chain couples TRBV20-1 to TRBJ2-3, with 8 bases identical to TRBD2. J was trimmed by 4 bases and V by 5 bases; bases with no gene match: 8. Germline V CDR1 and CDR2: DFQATT, SNEGSKA (reference sequence). This CDR3 has 14 amino acids. Here the CDR3 DNA reads TGCAGTGCTTCAGCGGGAGCTCTGGCAGATACGCAGTATTTT. Translated, it gives CSASAGALADTQYF.

This clonotype was found a few times. The chain is built from TRBV29-1 and TRBJ2-7, with D possibly called TRBD1 or TRBD2 (6 bases each). The V end was cut by 7 bases, the J end by 6 bases, with 16 bases between. The CDR3 is made up of 12 amino acids. Per the germline V gene, CDR1 is SQVTM and CDR2 is ANQGSEA. CDR3 coding DNA: TGCAGCGCGGCCGGCAGGGGAGGCGAGCAGTACTTC. Translation: CSAAGRGGEQYF.

This rearrangement joins TRBV7-3 to TRBJ2-1; the D gene is possibly TRBD2 (5 bases). The germline V and J ends were trimmed by 2 bases and 5 bases, with 7 bases remaining between them. The CDR3 extends over 13 amino acids. The germline CDR1 and CDR2 sequences are SGHTA and FQGTGA. The CDR3 is CASSLGADNEQFF. As DNA, the CDR3 is TGTGCCAGCAGCTTAGGAGCGGACAATGAGCAGTTCTTC.

With respect to this clonotype: It is likely a read error, because the conserved phenylalanine at the end of the CDR3 is missing. The chain employs TRBV5-1 and TRBJ2-5; D is unclear. This CDR3 spans 15 amino acids. Trimming left V 1 base short and J 5 bases short, with 15 bases between. The germline V gene encodes CDR1 SGHRS and CDR2 YFSETQ. CDR3 loop: CASSLSAQTTETQYY. In DNA form, the CDR3 reads TGCGCCAGCAGCTTGTCCGCTCAAACGACTGAGACCCAGTACTAC.

About this clonotype itself: Possible read error: a much larger clone is one base away. The J gene is TRBJ2-1, the V gene TRBV5-1; D is perhaps TRBD2 (6 bases). The CDR3 totals 14 residues. Trimming stripped 9 bases from V and 6 bases from J, with 19 bases between. Germline CDR1 and CDR2: SGHRS and YFSETQ. CDR3 sequence reads: CATRSGLHGNEQFF. DNA of the CDR3: TGCGCCACGCGTTCGGGACTTCACGGCAATGAGCAGTTCTTC.

For the CDR3, the DNA is TGCAGTCATCATCCCTCGGGGGGTGAGCAGTTCTTC. Encoded protein: CSHHPSGGEQFF. The chain recombines TRBV20-1 with TRBJ2-1; the match to TRBD2 covers 7 bases. The CDR3 has 12 amino acids. The germline CDR1 and CDR2 sequences are DFQATT and SNEGSKA (reference sequence). The trim removed 8 bases at V and 9 bases at J, leaving 10 bases unmatched.

This chain joins TRBV3-1 and TRBJ1-2; D gene uncertain. Germline V gene lookup returns CDR1 LGHDT and CDR2 YNNKEL (reference sequence). Trimming shortened V by 2 bases and J by 2 bases, and 3 bases separated the two germline ends. CDR3 length: 12 residues. The CDR3 loop reads CASSQSNYGYTF. DNA for the CDR3: TGTGCCAGCAGCCAATCCAACTATGGCTACACCTTC.

In its sample, this clonotype was seen once. This sequence joins TRBV20-1 and TRBJ1-6, with D possibly being TRBD1 (6 bases). The length of the CDR3 is 13 residues. Trimming took off 4 bases at V and 11 bases at J, with 15 bases between the two ends. Looked up from germline, CDR1 is DFQATT and CDR2 is SNEGSKA (reference sequence). The DNA for the CDR3 is TGCAGTGCTATTCGGACAGCCAATCCACCCCTCCACTTT. Translation gives CSAIRTANPPLHF.

The chain couples TRBV21-1 to TRBJ1-1. TRBV21-1 is shown as a pseudogene. This CDR3 has 15 residues. The CDR3 DNA reads TGTGCCAGCAGCTTCCGGCCAAGCGGGGACACTGAAGCTTTCTTT. It yields the protein CASSFRPSGDTEAFF.

This clonotype was seen a handful of times. The genes are TRBV6-1 and TRBJ1-2; a weak D match, TRBD1 (5 bases). Germline CDR1 MNHNS, CDR2 SASEGT. V was pared by 2 bases and J by 4 bases, with 8 bases between. The CDR3 has 13 residues. For the CDR3, the DNA is TGTGCCAGCAGTGAAATGAGGGGCTATGGCTACACCTTC. It specifies CASSEMRGYGYTF.

As concerns this clonotype: A single base separates this from a much larger clone, so it may be a read error. The CDR3 region has the DNA TGCAGTGCTAGAGCGAGGGACGAGACCCAGTACTTC. Protein sequence: CSARARDETQYF. The chain joins TRBV20-1 to TRBJ2-5, with D perhaps assigned TRBD1 or TRBD2 (5 bases each). Per germline, CDR1 DFQATT and CDR2 SNEGSKA (reference sequence). The CDR3 is made up of 12 amino acids. Trimming cost V 1 base and J 5 bases, with 8 bases left between them.

To note about this clonotype: The junction and the germline gene differ at one end; a read error may be behind it. The chain employs TRBV5-1 and TRBJ2-1; D gene uncertain. CDR1 is SGHRS and CDR2 is YFSETQ in the germline V gene. This CDR3 contains 15 residues. The CDR3: CASSFDTRSYNEQFF. DNA of the CDR3: TGCGCCAGCAGTTTCGACACCAGATCCTACAATGAACAGTTCTTC.

This sequence joins TRBV10-2 and TRBJ1-6; D is unresolved. Germline V gene lookup returns CDR1 WSHSY and CDR2 SAAADI. CDR3 length equals 14 residues. Between the trimmed V and J ends, which lost 7 bases and 10 bases, there was a span of 17 bases. The CDR3 DNA is TGCGCCAGCACCAGCAACGGTGGGCACTCACCCCTCCACTTT. It codes for CASTSNGGHSPLHF.

This clonotype was seen ten or more times. The chain links TRBV7-2 to TRBJ2-3, with D possibly being TRBD1 or TRBD2 (5 bases each). CDR3 length: 15 amino acids. Germline V CDR1 and CDR2: SGHTA, FQGNSA. Trimming removed 2 bases from V and 5 bases from J, with 14 bases in between. The CDR3 loop reads CASSLSGTWGDTQYF. For the CDR3, the DNA is TGTGCCAGCAGCTTATCGGGGACCTGGGGAGATACGCAGTATTTT.

Points on this clonotype: This is likely a read error, given that the CDR3 carries no conserved phenylalanine or tryptophan at its end. The genes are TRBV6-5 and TRBJ2-1; no definite D call. With 4 bases removed from V and 0 bases from J, the gap between germline ends came to 7 bases. The germline V gene encodes CDR1 MNHEY and CDR2 SVGAGI. This CDR3 comprises 14 residues. The CDR3 nucleotides read TGTGCCAGCAGTTCGCCTAGCTCCTACAATGAGCAGTTCCTC. Translated, it gives CASSSPSSYNEQFL.

This clonotype was seen a few times. The chain carries TRBV5-1 and TRBJ1-2, with D maybe TRBD1 (5 bases). This CDR3 has 13 residues. V was trimmed by 5 bases and J by 6 bases, leaving 14 bases between them. Germline lookup yields CDR1 SGHRS and CDR2 YFSETQ. The CDR3 DNA reads as TGCGCCAGCAGACCCGAACGGGACGATGGCTACACCTTC. Its translation: CASRPERDDGYTF.

The chain couples TRBV12-3 or TRBV12-4 to TRBJ1-1; D might be TRBD1 (5 bases). The ends were cut back, 5 bases at V and 11 bases at J, with 18 bases in the middle. The CDR3 has 13 amino acids. CDR3 protein: CASSVDGGGEAFF. In DNA, the CDR3 is TGTGCCAGCAGTGTGGACGGCGGAGGGGAGGCTTTCTTT.

V usage is TRBV7-2 and J usage is TRBJ1-5, with 10 bases that match TRBD1. The CDR3 loop spans 18 amino acids. J gave up 2 bases and V 1 base, and 8 bases lay outside the gene matches. Germline V gene data show CDR1 as SGHTA and CDR2 as FQGNSA. In DNA form, the CDR3 reads TGTGCCAGCAGCTTAGTGACAGGGGGCGCCGAGGGCAATCAGCCCCAGCATTTT. Encoded protein: CASSLVTGGAEGNQPQHF.

This clonotype was seen a handful of times. Here the CDR3 DNA reads TGTGCCAGCAGCCCGACAGGGGTGGTCACCGGGGAGCTGTTTTTT. Translating it yields CASSPTGVVTGELFF. V and J are TRBV7-2 and TRBJ2-2; TRBD1 matches 8 bases. The CDR3 contains 15 residues. Germline V lookup: CDR1 SGHTA, CDR2 FQGNSA. J was trimmed by 4 bases and V by 5 bases; bases with no gene match: 6.

In this sample, this clonotype turned up many times. The V gene is TRBV7-2, the J gene TRBJ2-1; tentatively, D is TRBD1 (5 bases). The CDR3 totals 15 residues. In germline, CDR1 is SGHTA, CDR2 FQGNSA. V lost 1 base and J 2 bases, leaving 9 bases between the germline ends. The DNA for the CDR3 is TGTGCCAGCAGCTTAGACAGGAACACCTACAATGAGCAGTTCTTC. As protein: CASSLDRNTYNEQFF.

The chain combines TRBV5-1 with TRBJ2-4, with TRBD1 matching over 9 bases. From germline, CDR1 is SGHRS and CDR2 YFSETQ. The V segment lost 4 bases and the J segment 0 bases; nucleotides outside the gene matches: 5. CDR3 size: 16 residues. The CDR3 loop is CASSRTGDLAKNIQYF. The CDR3 DNA reads TGCGCCAGCAGCCGGACAGGGGATCTAGCCAAAAACATTCAGTACTTC.

This clonotype turned up a few times. Here the CDR3 DNA reads TGTGCCAGCGGAACGGTCAGGGGCGGGTTAACAGATACGCAGTATTTT. Protein sequence: CASGTVRGGLTDTQYF. V is TRBV11-2 and J is TRBJ2-3; TRBD1 might be the D (6 bases). CDR1 and CDR2 from the germline V gene are SGHAT and FQNNGV. V lost 8 bases and J lost 3, with 21 bases in between. CDR3 size: 16 residues.

This clonotype came up many times. The chain couples TRBV9 to TRBJ2-5, with D unresolved. The V gene lost 0 bases and the J gene lost 5 bases, with 11 bases spanning the gap. The CDR3 totals 14 residues. Looked up from germline, CDR1 is SGDLS and CDR2 is YYNGEE. CDR3: CASSVGPYLETQYF. CDR3 in DNA: TGTGCCAGCAGCGTAGGACCGTACCTCGAGACCCAGTACTTC.

This clonotype was seen more than once but under ten times. The V and J genes are TRBV6-2 or TRBV6-3 and TRBJ2-5; tentatively, D is TRBD2 (6 bases). This CDR3 contains 14 residues. The germline V gene encodes CDR1 MNHEY and CDR2 SVGEGT. Trimming stripped 5 bases from V and 4 bases from J, with 14 bases between. The CDR3 DNA follows: TGTGCCAGCAGTCCCCCCCGACTAGGAGAGACCCAGTACTTC. Its protein is CASSPPRLGETQYF.